This T cell receptor beta chain appears in the sequencing data of a study of blood T cell repertoires in COVID-19. Study details: The samples span acute and convalescent COVID-19 from the United States, Italy and Spain. PBMCs, B-cell-depleted T cells, or T cells were the source of the cDNA or gDNA that made up the material.

As processed by the authors: How many nucleated cells were present was estimated from reference gene primer amplification. Assay: immunoSEQ multiplex PCR; the TCRdb copy retains only in-frame clones and omits some. V and J calls and clone size are given by that table; D and trimming were obtained from the DNA. In the table there are about 230,000 clones, over 80% of which are singletons. The germline V gene encodes CDR1 SEHNR and CDR2 FQNEAQ (reference sequence). With 0 bases removed from V and 5 bases from J, the gap between germline ends came to 13 bases. The CDR3 is 15 amino acids. V usage is TRBV7-9 and J usage is TRBJ2-5; D possibly corresponds to TRBD2 (7 bases). The receptor was derived from a man between 35 and 55 years old with acute or convalescent COVID-19. Sequencing was done on a sample of peripheral blood. The DNA of the CDR3 is TGTGCCAGCAGCTTAGCGGGGGGGCGAAGCGAGACCCAGTACTTC. As protein: CASSLAGGRSETQYF.